Listed below are T cell receptor beta chains from one sample, sequenced in a study of blood T cell repertoires in COVID-19. This table comes from immunoSEQ multiplex PCR, and its TCRdb copy is limited to in-frame clones, with some not included. Of approximately 150,000 clones listed, 80% to 90% are singletons. Sequencing used peripheral blood. These receptors came from a man aged 18-30 years with COVID-19, enrolled during active disease. Both conserved end residues are part of each CDR3. The D gene is left open where the match is weak. The size of a clone is reported for some rows only, either as once, few or many, or as a class for expanded clones.

size	V	length	D	J	DNA	CDR3
-	TRBV5-4	16	-	TRBJ2-2	TGTGCCAGCAGCCGTGCTGGGACTTTATACACCGGGGAGCTGTTTTTT	CASSRAGTLYTGELFF
-	TRBV4-1	15	TRBD1	TRBJ2-7	TGCGCCAGCAGCCACCTAGGACAGGGCACCTACGAGCAGTACTTC	CASSHLGQGTYEQYF
once	TRBV7-8	15	-	TRBJ2-1	TGTGCCAGCAGCATCACAGCGGGTGGTTCTCATGAGCAGTTCTTC	CASSITAGGSHEQFF
-	TRBV7-3	15	TRBD2	TRBJ2-3	TGTGCCAGCAGCTGGACTAGCGGTAGCACAGATACGCAGTATTTT	CASSWTSGSTDTQYF
-	TRBV9	15	TRBD1	TRBJ2-3	TGTGCCAGCAGCCCCCAGACAGGGAGTCAAGATACGCAGTATTTT	CASSPQTGSQDTQYF
-	TRBV11-1	11	-	TRBJ1-1	TGTGCCAGCAGCTTAGACTCTGAAGCTTTCTTT	CASSLDSEAFF
-	TRBV27	12	-	TRBJ2-2	TGTGCCAGCAGTTCAAACACCGGGGAGCTGTTTTTT	CASSSNTGELFF
once	TRBV2	12	-	TRBJ2-7	TGTGCCAGCAGGGGGCGACATTACGAGCAGTACTTC	CASRGRHYEQYF
-	TRBV9	16	TRBD1	TRBJ2-7	TGTGCCAGCAGCGCCGGGGGACAGGGGGCGACCTACGAGCAGTACTTC	CASSAGGQGATYEQYF
-	TRBV19	16	TRBD2	TRBJ2-2	TGTGCCAGTAGGGAGCTAGCGGCCACGAACACCGGGGAGCTGTTTTTT	CASRELAATNTGELFF
-	TRBV3-1/TRBV3-2	14	-	TRBJ2-2	TGTGCCAGCAGCCAAGGAAACCAGTACGGGGAGCTGTTTTTT	CASSQGNQYGELFF
-	TRBV11-2	15	TRBD1	TRBJ1-5	TGTGCCAGCAGCTTAGGCACAGGGGGGAATCAGCCCCAGCATTTT	CASSLGTGGNQPQHF
-	TRBV30	12	-	TRBJ1-3	TGTGCCTGGAGCTCGTCTGGAAACACCATATATTTT	CAWSSSGNTIYF
-	TRBV24-1	17	TRBD1	TRBJ2-5	TGTGCCACCAGTGATTTGTGGGCAGGGACAGCTGAAGAGACCCAGTACTTC	CATSDLWAGTAEETQYF
-	TRBV18	17	TRBD1	TRBJ2-2	TGTGCCAGCTCACTCGGACAGGGGGCGGTGAACACCGGGGAGCTGTTTTTT	CASSLGQGAVNTGELFF
-	TRBV19	13	-	TRBJ1-4	TGTGCCAGTAGTTCGGGTCTTAATGAAAAACTGTTTTTT	CASSSGLNEKLFF
-	TRBV5-1	15	TRBD1	TRBJ2-3	TGCGCCAGCAGCTTGGCCGGGACAGGGACAGATACGCAGTATTTT	CASSLAGTGTDTQYF
once	TRBV27	15	TRBD1	TRBJ1-1	TGTGCCAGCAGTCCCCGGACAGGGTGGAACACTGAAGCTTTCTTT	CASSPRTGWNTEAFF
-	TRBV4-3	16	TRBD2	TRBJ2-1	TGCGCCAGCAGCGATATGACTAGCGGGAGTTTCGATGAGCAGTTCTTC	CASSDMTSGSFDEQFF
once	TRBV6-2/TRBV6-3	15	TRBD2	TRBJ2-2	TGTGCCAGCAGTCCAATAGCGGGGCTCACCGGGGAGCTGTTTTTT	CASSPIAGLTGELFF
-	TRBV11-1	12	-	TRBJ1-6	TGTGCCAGCACCGACAGTAATTCACCCCTCCACTTT	CASTDSNSPLHF
-	TRBV25-1	17	TRBD1	TRBJ2-7	TGTGCCATCGGTCTAGCTCCGTGGGGACAGTTGCCCTACGAGCAGTACTTC	CAIGLAPWGQLPYEQYF
-	TRBV4-3	15	-	TRBJ2-7	TGCGCCAGCAGCCTGGGACTCACAACTACCTACGAGCAGTACTTC	CASSLGLTTTYEQYF
once	TRBV27	15	-	TRBJ1-2	TGTGCCAGCAGTTTATCGGCCTCAGGGATGTGGGGCTACACCTTC	CASSLSASGMWGYTF
-	TRBV11-2	17	TRBD1	TRBJ1-2	TGTGCCAGCAGCTTAGATCGGACAGGGACACTTAACTATGGCTACACCTTC	CASSLDRTGTLNYGYTF
-	TRBV9	17	-	TRBJ2-6	TGTGCCAGCAGCGTCAAGCAGGGCGCCTCTGGGGCCAACGTCCTGACTTTC	CASSVKQGASGANVLTF
-	TRBV29-1	15	TRBD1	TRBJ2-5	TGCAGCGTTGAACGACAGGGGGTCCCCTTGGAGACCCAGTACTTC	CSVERQGVPLETQYF
-	TRBV15	14	TRBD2	TRBJ2-1	TGTGCCACCAGCGGGGGACTAGCGGTGCGTGAGCAGTTCTTC	CATSGGLAVREQFF
-	TRBV9	15	-	TRBJ2-7	TGTGCCAGCAGCGTAGGTTGGACAGAGTCCTACGAGCAGTACTTC	CASSVGWTESYEQYF
once	TRBV5-1	19	-	TRBJ1-4	TGCGCCAGTAGACAGAGAACGACTCTTTTCAATGCAACTAATGAAAAACTGTTTTTT	CASRQRTTLFNATNEKLFF
-	TRBV24-1	16	-	TRBJ2-2	TGTGCCACCAGTGATCGACAGGCCCCGAACACCGGGGAGCTGTTTTTT	CATSDRQAPNTGELFF
few	TRBV4-1	15	-	TRBJ2-1	TGCGCCAGCAGCCAAGACACAGGCTCCTACAATGAGCAGTTCTTC	CASSQDTGSYNEQFF
once	TRBV12-5	16	TRBD2	TRBJ2-1	TGTGCTAGTGGTTTGAACGGACTAGCGGGACTGAATGAGCAGTTCTTC	CASGLNGLAGLNEQFF
-	TRBV28	17	TRBD1	TRBJ1-5	TGTGCCAGCAGGTTGACAGGGCATGGGGTGGGCAATCAGCCCCAGCATTTT	CASRLTGHGVGNQPQHF
-	TRBV10-1	13	TRBD2	TRBJ2-3	TGCGCCAGCAGTAGCGGGAACACAGATACGCAGTATTTT	CASSSGNTDTQYF
-	TRBV6-5	16	-	TRBJ1-1	TGTGCCAGCAGTTACTCTTGGGAGGGCGGCGACACTGAAGCTTTCTTT	CASSYSWEGGDTEAFF
-	TRBV11-2	14	TRBD1	TRBJ2-7	TGTGCCAGCAGCAGGAGGGACAGGCCCCACGAGCAGTACTTC	CASSRRDRPHEQYF
-	TRBV11-2	13	TRBD1	TRBJ2-7	TGTGCCAGCAACCGGGACAGGGACTACGAGCAGTACTTC	CASNRDRDYEQYF
-	TRBV11-2	15	-	TRBJ2-4	TGTGCCAGCAGCCGACCACAGGGCCGGGGAAACATTCAGTACTTC	CASSRPQGRGNIQYF
-	TRBV5-6	14	TRBD1	TRBJ1-1	TGTGCCAGCAGTCGATTTGACAGGGTCGGTGGTACGTCCTTT	CASSRFDRVGGTSF
-	TRBV29-1	13	-	TRBJ1-2	TGCAGCGTTTTACAGGATACCAACTATGGCTACACCTTC	CSVLQDTNYGYTF
-	TRBV11-3	15	-	TRBJ2-7	TGTGCCAGCAGCTTACCCGGGAGCCTTCCCTACGAGCAGTACTTC	CASSLPGSLPYEQYF
once	TRBV11-2	16	-	TRBJ2-3	TGTGCCAGCAGCCAACATCCGACAGTATTCACAGATACGCAGTATTTT	CASSQHPTVFTDTQYF
-	TRBV4-2	15	-	TRBJ1-6	TGTGCCAGCAGCCCCCGGGACACGTATAATTCACCCCTCCACTTT	CASSPRDTYNSPLHF
-	TRBV5-6	13	TRBD1	TRBJ2-7	TGTGCCAGCAGCGGGACAGCCTCCTACGAGCAGTACTTC	CASSGTASYEQYF
once	TRBV5-4	18	TRBD2	TRBJ2-3	TGTGCCAGCAGCCCCGGGGTGACGGGACTAGCGGGCACAGATACGCAGTATTTT	CASSPGVTGLAGTDTQYF
-	TRBV7-6	14	TRBD2	TRBJ2-7	TGTGCCAGCAGCCCTAGCGGAGGAGGCTACGAGCAGTACTTC	CASSPSGGGYEQYF
-	TRBV6-1	16	-	TRBJ1-1	TGTGCCAGCAGTGAAACCTTACCCCGGGGTGGCACTGAAGCTTTCTTT	CASSETLPRGGTEAFF
once	TRBV6-2/TRBV6-3	14	-	TRBJ2-7	TGTGCCAGCAGTTCCCGGGACATTCACCACGAGCAGTACTTC	CASSSRDIHHEQYF